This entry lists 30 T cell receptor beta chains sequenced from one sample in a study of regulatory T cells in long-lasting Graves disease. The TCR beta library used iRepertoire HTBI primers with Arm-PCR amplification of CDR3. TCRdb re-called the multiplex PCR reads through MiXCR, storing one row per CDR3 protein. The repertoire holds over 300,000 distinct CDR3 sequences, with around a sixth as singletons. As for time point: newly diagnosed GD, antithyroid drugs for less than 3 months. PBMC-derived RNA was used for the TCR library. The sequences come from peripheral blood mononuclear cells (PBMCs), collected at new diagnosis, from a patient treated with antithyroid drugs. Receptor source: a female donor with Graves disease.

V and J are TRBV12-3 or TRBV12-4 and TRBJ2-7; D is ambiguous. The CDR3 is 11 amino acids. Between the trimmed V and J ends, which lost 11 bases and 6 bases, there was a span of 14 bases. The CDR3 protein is CASKGAGEQYF. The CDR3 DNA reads TGTGCCTCCAAGGGTGCCGGCGAGCAGTACTTC.

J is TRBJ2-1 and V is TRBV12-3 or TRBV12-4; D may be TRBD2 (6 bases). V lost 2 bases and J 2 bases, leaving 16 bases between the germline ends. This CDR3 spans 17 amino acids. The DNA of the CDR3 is TGTGCCAGCAGTTTACCTCGCGGGCGGGGAGCCTACAATGAGCAGTTCTTC. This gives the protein CASSLPRGRGAYNEQFF.

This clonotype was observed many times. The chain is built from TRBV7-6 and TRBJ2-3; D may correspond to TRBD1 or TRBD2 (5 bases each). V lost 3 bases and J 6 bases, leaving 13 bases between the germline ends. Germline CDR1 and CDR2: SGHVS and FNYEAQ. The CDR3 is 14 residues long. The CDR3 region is CASSFTAEGDTQYF. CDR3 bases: TGTGCCAGCAGCTTCACCGCCGAGGGGGATACGCAGTATTTT.

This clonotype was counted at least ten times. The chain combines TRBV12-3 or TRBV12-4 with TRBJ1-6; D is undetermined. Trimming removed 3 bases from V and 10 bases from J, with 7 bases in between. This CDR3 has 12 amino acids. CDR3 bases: TGTGCCAGCAGTTTCCCGGGCTCACCCCTCCACTTT. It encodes CASSFPGSPLHF.

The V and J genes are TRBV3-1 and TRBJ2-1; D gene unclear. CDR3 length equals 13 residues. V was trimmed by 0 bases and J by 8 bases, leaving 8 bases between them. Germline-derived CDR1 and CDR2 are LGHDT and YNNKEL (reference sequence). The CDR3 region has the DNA TGTGCCAGCAGCCAAGAAGCCCTGGATGAGCAGTTCTTC. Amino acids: CASSQEALDEQFF.

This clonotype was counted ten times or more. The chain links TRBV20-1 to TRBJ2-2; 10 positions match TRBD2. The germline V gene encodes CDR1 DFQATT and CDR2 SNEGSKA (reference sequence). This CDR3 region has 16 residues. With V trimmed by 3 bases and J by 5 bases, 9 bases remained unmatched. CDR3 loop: CSARSPSGSWTGELFF. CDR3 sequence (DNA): TGCAGTGCTAGGTCGCCTAGCGGGAGTTGGACCGGGGAGCTGTTTTTT.

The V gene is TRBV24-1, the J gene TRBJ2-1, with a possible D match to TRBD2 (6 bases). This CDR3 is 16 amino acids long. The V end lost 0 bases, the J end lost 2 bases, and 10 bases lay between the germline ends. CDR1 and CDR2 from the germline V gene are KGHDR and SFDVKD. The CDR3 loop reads CATSDLASVTYNEQFF. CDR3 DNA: TGTGCCACCAGTGATTTGGCTAGCGTCACCTACAATGAGCAGTTCTTC.

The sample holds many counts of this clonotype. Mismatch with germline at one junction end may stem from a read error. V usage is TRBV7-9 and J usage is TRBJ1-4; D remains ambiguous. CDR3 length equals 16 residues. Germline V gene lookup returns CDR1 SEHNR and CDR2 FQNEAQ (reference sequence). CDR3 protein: CASSRVSLPTNEKPFF. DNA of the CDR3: TGTGCCAGCAGCCGGGTCTCCCTCCCAACTAATGAAAAACCGTTTTTT.

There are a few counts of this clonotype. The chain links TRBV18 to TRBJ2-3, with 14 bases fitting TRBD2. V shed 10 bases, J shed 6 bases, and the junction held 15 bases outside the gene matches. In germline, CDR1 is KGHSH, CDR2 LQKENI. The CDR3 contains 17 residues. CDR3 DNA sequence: TGTGCCACTATATCCACCCGGACTAGCGGGAGGAGGGATACGCAGTATTTT. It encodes CATISTRTSGRRDTQYF.

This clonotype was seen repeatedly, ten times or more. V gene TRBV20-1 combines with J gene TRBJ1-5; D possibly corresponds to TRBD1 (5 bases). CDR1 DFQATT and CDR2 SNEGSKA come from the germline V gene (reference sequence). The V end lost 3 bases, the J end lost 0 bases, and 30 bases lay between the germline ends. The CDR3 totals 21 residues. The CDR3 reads CSASKPLTLPQGGGSNQPQHF. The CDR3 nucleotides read TGCAGTGCTAGCAAGCCCCTTACCCTCCCCCAGGGTGGAGGTAGCAATCAGCCCCAGCATTTT.

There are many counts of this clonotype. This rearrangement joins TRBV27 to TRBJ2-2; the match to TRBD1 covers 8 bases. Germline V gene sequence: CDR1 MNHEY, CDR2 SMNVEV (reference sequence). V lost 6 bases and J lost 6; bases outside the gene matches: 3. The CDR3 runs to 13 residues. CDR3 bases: TGTGCCAGCAGCCCGGACAGGGCCGGGGAGCTGTTTTTT. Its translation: CASSPDRAGELFF.

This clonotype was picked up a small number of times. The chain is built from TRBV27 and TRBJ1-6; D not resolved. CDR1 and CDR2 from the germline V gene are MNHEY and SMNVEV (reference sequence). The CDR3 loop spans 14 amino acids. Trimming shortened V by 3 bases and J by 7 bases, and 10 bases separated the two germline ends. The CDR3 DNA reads TGTGCCAGCAGTTTCTACGGAGGGAATTCACCCCTCCACTTT. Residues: CASSFYGGNSPLHF.

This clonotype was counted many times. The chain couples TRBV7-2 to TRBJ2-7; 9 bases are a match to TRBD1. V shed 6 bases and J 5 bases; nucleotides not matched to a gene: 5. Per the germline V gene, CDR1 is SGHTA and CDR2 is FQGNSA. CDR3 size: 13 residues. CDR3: CASSPRTGDEQYF. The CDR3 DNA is TGTGCCAGCAGTCCGAGGACAGGGGACGAGCAGTACTTC.

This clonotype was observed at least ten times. For the CDR3, the DNA is TGTGCCAGCAGCCCCACGACTAGCGGGAGGGCCTATGAGCAGTTCTTC. Amino acids: CASSPTTSGRAYEQFF. J is TRBJ2-1 and V is TRBV7-2, with 14 bases lining up with TRBD2. This CDR3 is built from 16 residues. V was clipped by 5 bases and J by 8 bases; unmatched bases: 8. Germline CDR1 is SGHTA and CDR2 is FQGNSA.

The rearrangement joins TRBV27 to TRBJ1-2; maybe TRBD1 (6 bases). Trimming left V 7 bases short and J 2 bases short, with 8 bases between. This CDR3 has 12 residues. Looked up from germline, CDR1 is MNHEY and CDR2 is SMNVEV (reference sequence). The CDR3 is CASKGGNYGYTF. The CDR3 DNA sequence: TGTGCCAGCAAGGGGGGGAACTATGGCTACACCTTC.

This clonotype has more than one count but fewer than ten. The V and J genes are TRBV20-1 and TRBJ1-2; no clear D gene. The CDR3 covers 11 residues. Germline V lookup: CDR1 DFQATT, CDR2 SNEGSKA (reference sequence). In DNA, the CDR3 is TGCATTACATCGTCCAGCTATGGCTACACCTTC. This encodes CITSSSYGYTF.

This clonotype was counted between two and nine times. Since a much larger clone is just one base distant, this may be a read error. In DNA, the CDR3 is TGTGCCAGCAGTTCTAGACAGGGGAACACCGGGGAGCTGCTTTTT. It yields the protein CASSSRQGNTGELLF. This chain uses TRBV28 with TRBJ2-2, with 8 bases fitting TRBD1. The CDR3 length is 15 residues. Germline V lookup: CDR1 MDHEN, CDR2 SYDVKM.

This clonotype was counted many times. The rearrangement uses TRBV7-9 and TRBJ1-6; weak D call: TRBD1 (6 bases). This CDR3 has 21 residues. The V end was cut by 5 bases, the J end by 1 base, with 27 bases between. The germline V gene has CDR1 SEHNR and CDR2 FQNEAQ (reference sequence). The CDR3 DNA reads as TGTGCCAGCAGCATCACGACAGGCACGACGGGAGAAAGGTCCTATAATTCACCCCTCCACTTT. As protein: CASSITTGTTGERSYNSPLHF.

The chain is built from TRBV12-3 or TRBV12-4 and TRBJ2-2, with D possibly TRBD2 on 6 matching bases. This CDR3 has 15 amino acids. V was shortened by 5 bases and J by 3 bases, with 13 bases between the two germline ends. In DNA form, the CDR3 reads TGTGCCAGCAGTGCGGGACGGAGGGACACCGGGGAGCTGTTTTTT. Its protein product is CASSAGRRDTGELFF.

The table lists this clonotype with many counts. The CDR3 nucleotides read TGTGCCACGAGCGGAGCCCAATGGGACACTGAAGCTTTCTTT. It yields the protein CATSGAQWDTEAFF. The chain uses TRBV19 and TRBJ1-1; D unclear. Germline-derived CDR1 and CDR2 are LNHDA and SQIVND (reference sequence). The CDR3 has 14 amino acids. Trimming removed 10 bases at V and 3 bases at J, with 18 bases between. Looking up the rest from reference TRBV19 and TRBJ1-1 gives the full variable domain: DGGITQSPKYLFRKEGQNVTLSCEQNLNHDAMYWYRQDPGQGLRLIYYSQIVNDFQKGDIAEGYSVSREKKESFPLTVTSAQKNPTAFYLCATSGAQWDTEAFFGQGTRLTVV.

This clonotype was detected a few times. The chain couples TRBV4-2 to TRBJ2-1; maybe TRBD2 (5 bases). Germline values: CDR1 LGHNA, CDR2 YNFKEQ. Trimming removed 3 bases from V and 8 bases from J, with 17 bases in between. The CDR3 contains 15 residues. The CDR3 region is CASSQGSRVLDEQFF. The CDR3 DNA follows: TGTGCCAGCAGCCAGGGGAGTCGGGTGCTCGATGAGCAGTTCTTC.

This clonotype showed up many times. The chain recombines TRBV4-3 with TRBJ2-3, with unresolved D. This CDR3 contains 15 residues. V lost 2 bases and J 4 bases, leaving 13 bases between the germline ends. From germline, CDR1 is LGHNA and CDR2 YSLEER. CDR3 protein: CASSQTGLAPDTQYF. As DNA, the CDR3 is TGCGCCAGCAGCCAAACGGGCCTGGCACCAGATACGCAGTATTTT.

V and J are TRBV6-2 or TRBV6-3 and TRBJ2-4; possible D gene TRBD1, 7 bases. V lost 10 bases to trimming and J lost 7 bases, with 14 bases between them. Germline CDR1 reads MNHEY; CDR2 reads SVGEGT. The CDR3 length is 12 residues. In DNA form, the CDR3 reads TGTGCCAAGGAGGGGGCTTTCAACATTCAGTACTTC. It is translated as CAKEGAFNIQYF.

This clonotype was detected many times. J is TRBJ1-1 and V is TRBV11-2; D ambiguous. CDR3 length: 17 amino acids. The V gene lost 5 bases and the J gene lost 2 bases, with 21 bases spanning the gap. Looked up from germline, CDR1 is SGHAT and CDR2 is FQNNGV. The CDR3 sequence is CASSPRPASPLNTEAFF. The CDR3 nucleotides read TGTGCCAGCAGCCCCCGGCCCGCCTCCCCTTTAAACACTGAAGCTTTCTTT.

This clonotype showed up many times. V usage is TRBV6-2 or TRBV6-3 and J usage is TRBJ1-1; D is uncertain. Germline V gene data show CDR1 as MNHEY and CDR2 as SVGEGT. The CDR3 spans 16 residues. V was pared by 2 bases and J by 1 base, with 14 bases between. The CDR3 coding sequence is TGTGCCAGCAGTTACATCGGTGAAGGGAGGAACACTGAAGCTTTCTTT. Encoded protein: CASSYIGEGRNTEAFF.

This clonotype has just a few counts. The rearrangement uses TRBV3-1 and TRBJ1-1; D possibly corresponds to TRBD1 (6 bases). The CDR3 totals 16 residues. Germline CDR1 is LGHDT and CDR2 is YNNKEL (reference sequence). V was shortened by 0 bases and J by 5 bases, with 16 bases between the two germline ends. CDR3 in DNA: TGTGCCAGCAGCCAAGAGGGAGGGGGTTGGTATACTGAAGCTTTCTTT. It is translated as CASSQEGGGWYTEAFF.

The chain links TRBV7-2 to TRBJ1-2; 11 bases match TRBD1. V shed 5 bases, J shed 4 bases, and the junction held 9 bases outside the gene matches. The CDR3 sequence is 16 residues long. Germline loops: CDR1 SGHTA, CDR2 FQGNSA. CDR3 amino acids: CASSPGQGALGYGYTF. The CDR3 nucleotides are TGTGCCAGCAGCCCCGGACAGGGGGCGCTTGGCTATGGCTACACCTTC.

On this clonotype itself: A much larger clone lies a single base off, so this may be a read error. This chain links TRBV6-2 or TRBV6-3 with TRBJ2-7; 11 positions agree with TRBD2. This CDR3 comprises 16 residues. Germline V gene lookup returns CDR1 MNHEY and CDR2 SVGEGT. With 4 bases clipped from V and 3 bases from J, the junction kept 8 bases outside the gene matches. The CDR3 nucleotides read TGTGCCAGCAGTTCCCCGAGACTAGCGGGATTCTACGAGCAGTACTTC. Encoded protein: CASSSPRLAGFYEQYF.

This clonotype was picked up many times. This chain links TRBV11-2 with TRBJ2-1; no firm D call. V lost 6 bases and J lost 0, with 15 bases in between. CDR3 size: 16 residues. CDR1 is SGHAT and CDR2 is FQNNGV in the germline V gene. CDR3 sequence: CASRENGWSSYNEQFF. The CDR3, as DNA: TGTGCCAGCAGAGAAAACGGCTGGAGCTCCTACAATGAGCAGTTCTTC.

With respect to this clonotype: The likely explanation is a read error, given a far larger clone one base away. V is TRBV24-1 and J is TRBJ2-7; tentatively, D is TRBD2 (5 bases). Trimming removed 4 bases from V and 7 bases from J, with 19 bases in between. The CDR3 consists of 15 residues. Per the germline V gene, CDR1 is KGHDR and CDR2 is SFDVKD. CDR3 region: CATSDSSGLGDEQYF. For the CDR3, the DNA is TGTGCCACCAGTGACTCGTCCGGACTCGGAGATGAGCAGTACTTC.